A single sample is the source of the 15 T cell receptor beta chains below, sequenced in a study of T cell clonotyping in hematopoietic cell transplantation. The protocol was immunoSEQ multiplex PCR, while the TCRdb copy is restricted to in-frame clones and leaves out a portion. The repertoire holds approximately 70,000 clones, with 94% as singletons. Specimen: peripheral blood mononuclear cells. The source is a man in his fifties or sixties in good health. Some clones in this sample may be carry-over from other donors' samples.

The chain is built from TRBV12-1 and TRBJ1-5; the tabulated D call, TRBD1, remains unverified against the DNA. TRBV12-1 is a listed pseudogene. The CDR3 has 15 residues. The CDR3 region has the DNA TGTGCCAGCAGCCCGATCGGACAGGGTGGTCAGCCCCAGCATTTT. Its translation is CASSPIGQGGQPQHF.

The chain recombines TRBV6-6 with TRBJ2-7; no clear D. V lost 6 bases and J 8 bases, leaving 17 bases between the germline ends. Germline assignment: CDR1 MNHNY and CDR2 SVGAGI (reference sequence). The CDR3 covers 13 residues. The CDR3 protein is CASSQDLSVKQYF. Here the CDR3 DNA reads TGTGCCAGCAGCCAAGATCTGAGCGTCAAGCAGTACTTC.

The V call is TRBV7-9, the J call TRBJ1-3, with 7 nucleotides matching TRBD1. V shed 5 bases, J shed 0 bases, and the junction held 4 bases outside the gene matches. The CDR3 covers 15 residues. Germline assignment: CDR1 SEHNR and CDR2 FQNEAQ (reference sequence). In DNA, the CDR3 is TGTGCCAGCAGCGGGGGGACAGCCTCTGGAAACACCATATATTTT. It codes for CASSGGTASGNTIYF.

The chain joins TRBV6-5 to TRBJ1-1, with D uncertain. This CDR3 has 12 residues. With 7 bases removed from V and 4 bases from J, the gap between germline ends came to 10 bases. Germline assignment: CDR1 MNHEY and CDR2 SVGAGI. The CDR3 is CASKPHGTEAFF. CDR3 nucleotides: TGTGCCAGCAAACCTCACGGCACTGAAGCTTTCTTT.

The CDR3 sequence: CASSSPTGGMNTEAFF. The CDR3 coding sequence is TGTGCCAGCAGTTCTCCGACCGGGGGCATGAACACTGAAGCTTTCTTT. The rearrangement uses TRBV28 and TRBJ1-1; weak D call: TRBD1 (6 bases). Trimming removed 4 bases at V and 0 bases at J, with 15 bases between. Germline V gives CDR1 MDHEN, CDR2 SYDVKM. This CDR3 region has 16 residues.

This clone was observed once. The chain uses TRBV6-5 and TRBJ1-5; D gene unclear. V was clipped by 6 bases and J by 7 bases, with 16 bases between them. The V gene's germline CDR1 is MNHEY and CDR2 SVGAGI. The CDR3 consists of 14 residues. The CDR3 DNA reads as TGTGCCAGCAGCTTACTCCTAGGTTCCCAGCCCCAGCATTTT. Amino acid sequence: CASSLLLGSQPQHF.

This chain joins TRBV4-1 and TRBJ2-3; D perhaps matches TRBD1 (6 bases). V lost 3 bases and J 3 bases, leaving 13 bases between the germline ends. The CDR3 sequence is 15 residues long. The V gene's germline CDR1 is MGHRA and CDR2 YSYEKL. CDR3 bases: TGCGCCAGCAGCCATGGATTCCAGGGGACAGATACGCAGTATTTT. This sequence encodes CASSHGFQGTDTQYF.

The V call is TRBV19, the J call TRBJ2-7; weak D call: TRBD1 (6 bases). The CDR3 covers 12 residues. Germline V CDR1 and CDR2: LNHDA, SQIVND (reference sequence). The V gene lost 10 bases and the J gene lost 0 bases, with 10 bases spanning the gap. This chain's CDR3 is CATGGSSYEQYF. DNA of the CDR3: TGTGCCACTGGGGGCAGCTCCTACGAGCAGTACTTC.

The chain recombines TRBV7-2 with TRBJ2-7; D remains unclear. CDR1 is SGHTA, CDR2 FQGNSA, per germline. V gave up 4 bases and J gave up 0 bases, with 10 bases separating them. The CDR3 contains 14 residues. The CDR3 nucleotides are TGTGCCAGCAGCTACTATCCGAGCTCCTACGAGCAGTACTTC. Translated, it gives CASSYYPSSYEQYF.

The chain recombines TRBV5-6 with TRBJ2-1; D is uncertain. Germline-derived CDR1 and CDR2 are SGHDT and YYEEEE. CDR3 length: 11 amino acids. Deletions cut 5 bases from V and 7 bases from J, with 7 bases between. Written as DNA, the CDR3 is TGTGCCAGCAGTGAGTGGAATGAGCAGTTCTTC. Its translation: CASSEWNEQFF.

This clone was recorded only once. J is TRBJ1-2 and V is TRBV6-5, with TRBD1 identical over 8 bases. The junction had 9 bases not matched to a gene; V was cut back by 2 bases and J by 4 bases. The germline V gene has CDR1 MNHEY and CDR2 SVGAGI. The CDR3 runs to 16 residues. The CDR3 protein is CASSYSGTGGIYGYTF. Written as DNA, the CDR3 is TGTGCCAGCAGTTACAGCGGGACAGGAGGGATCTATGGCTACACCTTC.

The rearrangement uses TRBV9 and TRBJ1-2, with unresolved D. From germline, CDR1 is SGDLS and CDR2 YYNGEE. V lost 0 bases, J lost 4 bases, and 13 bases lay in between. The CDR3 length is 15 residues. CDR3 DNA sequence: TGTGCCAGCAGCGTAGGCGAGGGCCTATTCTATGGCTACACCTTC. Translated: CASSVGEGLFYGYTF.

The CDR3 is CASSIKTGEQYF. In nucleotides, the CDR3 is TGTGCCAGTAGTATAAAGACGGGTGAGCAGTACTTC. The genes are TRBV19 and TRBJ2-7; D gene unclear. This CDR3 contains 12 residues. Trimming cost V 2 bases and J 7 bases, with 9 bases left between them. Germline CDR1 LNHDA, CDR2 SQIVND (reference sequence).

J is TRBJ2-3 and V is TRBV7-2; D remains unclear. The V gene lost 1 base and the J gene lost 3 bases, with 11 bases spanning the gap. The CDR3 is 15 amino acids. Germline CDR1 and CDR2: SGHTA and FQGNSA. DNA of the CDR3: TGTGCCAGCAGCTTAGGATTCGTCGAGACAGATACGCAGTATTTT. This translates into CASSLGFVETDTQYF.

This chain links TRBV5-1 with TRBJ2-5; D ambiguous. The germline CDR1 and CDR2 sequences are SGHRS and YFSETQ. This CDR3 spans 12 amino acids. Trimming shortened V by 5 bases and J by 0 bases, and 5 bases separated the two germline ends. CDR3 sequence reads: CASSIDQETQYF. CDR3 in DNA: TGCGCCAGCAGTATCGACCAAGAGACCCAGTACTTC.